Sequencing of this TCR beta chain was carried out in a study of cytomegalovirus exposure and HLA in healthy donors. Notes on this clone: Its matching antigen is unknown.

Study results and caveats: Most of the TCR beta V segments (in an earlier analysis) were productive either about 87% or about 30% of the time. What a later analysis showed was that several of the most significant clusters appeared linked to common viral pathogens. Later analysis identified a missense DCLRE1C variant that was linked to TCR beta V- and J-gene trimming. Later on, an analysis showed TCR association rates differing by HLA locus, with DRB1 the most and HLA-C the fewest.

CDR3 length: 14 amino acids. Trimming took 3 bases from V and 1 from J, leaving 11 bases between them. From germline, CDR1 is SGHRS and CDR2 YFSETQ. The PCR contained 60 Vbeta and 13 Jbeta primers. TCRdb's copy holds only in-frame clones and misses some; the assay was immunoSEQ multiplex PCR. This sample has tens of thousands of clones, with roughly 79% found just once. The specimen sequenced was PBMCs. The receptor comes from a man under 40 in good health and CMV-seronegative. This chain connects TRBV5-1 to TRBJ2-7; tentatively, D is TRBD1 (5 bases). The CDR3 DNA sequence: TGCGCCAGCAGCTGGGGCCAAGGATCCTACGAGCAGTACTTC. Its protein is CASSWGQGSYEQYF.